These 13 T cell receptor beta chains were sequenced from one sample in a study of T cells in women clearing cervical HPV infection. The table came from immunoSEQ multiplex PCR; TCRdb's copy has only in-frame clones and leaves some out. This listing includes around 22,000 clones. Sequencing was done on a sample of blood buffy coat. Receptors were obtained from a woman between 18 and 75 years old with a cervical HPV16 infection that either progressed to CIN3+ or cleared (not recorded which).

As to this clone: The read gets to within 3 residues of the CDR3 end, and the germline J gene fills in the rest. The chain is built from TRBV5-1 and TRBJ2-2, with a weak D call TRBD1 (5 bases). Germline-derived CDR1 and CDR2 are SGHRS and YFSETQ. The CDR3 contains 17 residues. The DNA read from the CDR3 is TGCGCCAGCAGCCCACAACAGGACCCTCGGGCTAATGAAAAG. Translating it yields CASSPQQDPRANEK. The full CDR3 sequence reads CASSPQQDPRANEKLFF.

In regard to this clone: The missing CDR3 end, 3 residues past where the read stops, is filled in from the germline J gene. This chain connects TRBV2 to TRBJ2-1; the D gene is possibly TRBD2 (6 bases). CDR3 length: 15 residues. CDR1 SNHLY and CDR2 FYNNEI come from the germline V gene. V lost 2 bases and J lost 6, with 14 bases in between. Partial CDR3 DNA: TGTGCCAGCAGTGAACCCCCAACTAGCTCCAATGAG. Translating it yields CASSEPPTSSNE. The whole CDR3 protein reads CASSEPPTSSNEQFF.

Regarding this clone: From the germline J gene comes the end of the CDR3, since the read stops 3 residues before it. This specimen includes other DNA sequences encoding the same CDR3. V usage is TRBV5-4 and J usage is TRBJ1-3, with 10 bases that match TRBD1. The CDR3 runs 15 residues. CDR1 is SGHNT and CDR2 is YYREEE in the germline V gene (reference sequence). Trimming took 4 bases from V and 3 from J; bases not matched to a gene: 4. The sequenced part of the CDR3 DNA is TGTGCCAGCAGCCGAGGGACAGGGGATGGAAACACC. This sequence encodes CASSRGTGDGNT. The CDR3, in full, reads CASSRGTGDGNTIYF.

Regarding this clone: The read finishes 3 residues shy of the CDR3 end, and the germline J gene is used to complete it. The rearrangement uses TRBV5-1 and TRBJ1-2; tentatively, D is TRBD1 (5 bases). Germline CDR1 reads SGHRS; CDR2 reads YFSETQ. CDR3 length equals 18 residues. CDR3 residues: CASSLEGLAGGITDTYTF. The covered CDR3 bases are TGCGCCAGCAGCTTGGAAGGACTAGCGGGGGGAATCACAGATACC.

On this clone: An end of the junction differs from the germline gene, which may be a read error. The read halts 3 residues ahead of the CDR3 end, with the missing end drawn from the germline J gene. The J gene is TRBJ2-3, the V gene TRBV19; TRBD2 might be the D (6 bases). Germline CDR1 and CDR2: LNHDA and SQIVND (reference sequence). The CDR3 spans 12 residues. The CDR3 reads CASSTSAETQYF. Partial CDR3 DNA: TGTGCCAGTAGTACTAGCGCAGAGACG.

About this clone itself: The DNA ends 3 residues before the CDR3 does, and the rest of the CDR3 is filled in from the germline J gene. This rearrangement joins TRBV20-1 to TRBJ2-6; tentatively, D is TRBD2 (6 bases). From germline, CDR1 is DFQATT and CDR2 SNEGSKA (reference sequence). V was cut by 3 bases and J by 1 base, with 7 bases left in between. CDR3 size: 14 residues. The CDR3 sequence is CSARSGSGANVLTF. The covered CDR3 bases are TGCAGTGCTAGGAGCGGGTCTGGGGCCAACGTC.

Comment on this clone: The read ends 3 residues early relative to the CDR3; the germline J gene fills the gap. This chain uses TRBV2 with TRBJ1-1; 7 bases agree with TRBD1. The J segment lost 1 base and the V segment lost 5 bases, leaving 4 bases of the junction unmatched. Germline CDR1 and CDR2: SNHLY and FYNNEI. The CDR3 covers 14 residues. The DNA read from the CDR3 is TGTGCCAGCAGTAAGACAGGGACGAACACTGAA. This sequence encodes CASSKTGTNTE. From start to end, the CDR3 is CASSKTGTNTEAFF.

Note on this clone: The read gets to within 3 residues of the CDR3 end, and the germline J gene fills in the rest. The chain uses TRBV2 and TRBJ2-3, with 9 bases aligning to TRBD1. CDR3 size: 15 residues. Germline loops: CDR1 SNHLY, CDR2 FYNNEI. CDR3 loop: CASSEGDRGEMAQYF. The CDR3 bases that were read are TGTGCCAGCAGTGAAGGCGACAGGGGGGAGATGGCG.

According to its frequency, this clone is medium-sized. Read data end 3 residues before the CDR3 end; the end is taken from the germline J gene. The chain uses TRBV9 and TRBJ2-7, with a weak D call TRBD2 (6 bases). CDR3 length equals 12 residues. Per the germline V gene, CDR1 is SGDLS and CDR2 is YYNGEE. Trimming took off 3 bases at V and 4 bases at J, with 8 bases between the two ends. The sequenced CDR3 bases are TGTGCCAGCAGCGGGGACTCTTACGAG. Translating it yields CASSGDSYE. The entire CDR3 sequence reads CASSGDSYEQYF. Full variable domain (rest looked up from reference TRBV9 and TRBJ2-7): DSGVTQTPKHLITATGQRVTLRCSPRSGDLSVYWYQQSLDQGLQFLIQYYNGEERAKGNILERFSAQQFPDLHSELNLSSLELGDSALYFCASSGDSYEQYFGPGTRLTVT.

A note on this clone: Read data end 3 residues before the CDR3 end; the end is taken from the germline J gene. The chain has TRBV27 and TRBJ2-7; 7 positions agree with TRBD2. J lost 5 bases, V lost 8 bases, and 9 bases had no gene match. This CDR3 comprises 13 residues. From germline, CDR1 is MNHEY and CDR2 SMNVEV (reference sequence). The CDR3 region is CASSYGLGNEQYF. The CDR3 DNA, read in part, is TGTGCCAGCTCTTACGGACTAGGGAACGAG.

As for this clone: Coverage ceases 3 residues before the CDR3 finishes, and the germline J gene fills in the end. V usage is TRBV2 and J usage is TRBJ2-7, with TRBD2 matching over 9 bases. The CDR3 extends over 14 amino acids. The J segment lost 2 bases and the V segment lost 5 bases, leaving 4 bases of the junction unmatched. Germline CDR1 is SNHLY and CDR2 is FYNNEI. The CDR3 DNA, read in part, is TGTGCCAGCAGTTATAGCGGGAGTCCCTACGAG. It encodes CASSYSGSPYE. The full CDR3 is CASSYSGSPYEQYF.

With respect to this clone: The CDR3 is cut off 3 residues early in the read; its end comes from the germline J gene. The rearrangement links TRBV12-3 or TRBV12-4 to TRBJ1-5; 8 bases line up with TRBD1. The CDR3 has 16 amino acids. V was clipped by 5 bases and J by 0 bases; unmatched bases: 6. CDR3 protein: CASSEQGGYSNQPQHF. The CDR3 DNA, read in part, is TGTGCCAGCAGTGAACAGGGGGGGTATAGCAATCAGCCC.

With regard to this clone: The read ends 3 residues shy of where the CDR3 ends; the end is completed using the germline J gene. This chain joins TRBV28 and TRBJ1-2; D unclear. Germline loops: CDR1 MDHEN, CDR2 SYDVKM. The CDR3 spans 11 residues. Trimming took 6 bases from V and 4 from J, leaving 6 bases between them. The CDR3 bases that were read are TGTGCCAGCAGCTCAGTCTATGGC. Translated: CASSSVYG. The whole CDR3 reads CASSSVYGYTF.